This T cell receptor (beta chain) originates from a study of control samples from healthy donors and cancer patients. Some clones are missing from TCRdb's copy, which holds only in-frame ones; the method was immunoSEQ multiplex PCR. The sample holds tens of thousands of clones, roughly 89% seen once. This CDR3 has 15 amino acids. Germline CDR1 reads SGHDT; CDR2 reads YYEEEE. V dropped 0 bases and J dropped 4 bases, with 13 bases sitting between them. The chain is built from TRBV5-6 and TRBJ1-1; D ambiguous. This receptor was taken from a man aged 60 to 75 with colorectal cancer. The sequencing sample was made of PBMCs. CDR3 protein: CASSLAGRESTEAFF. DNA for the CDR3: TGTGCCAGCAGCTTGGCCGGTCGGGAGAGCACTGAAGCTTTCTTT.